The clone carrying this T cell receptor (beta chain) was counted between two and nine times. Its antigen remains unknown. The sample comes from a study of T cells after yellow fever vaccination. TCRdb re-called the 5' RACE reads through MiXCR, storing one row per CDR3 protein. The sample includes roughly 500,000 distinct CDR3 sequences, 15% to 20% of them seen just once. This CDR3 contains 14 residues. Trimming cost V 3 bases and J 0 bases, with 6 bases left between them. Points from the study as a whole: Within FACS-sorted repertoires, abundant clonotypes contaminating from the bulk population could be present.

The chain carries TRBV12-3 or TRBV12-4 and TRBJ2-4; D is unresolved. The sample consisted of PBMCs, taken 15 days after the yellow fever booster vaccination. The receptor comes from a man in his thirties or forties who received the YFV17D yellow fever vaccine. In DNA form, the CDR3 reads TGTGCCAGCAGTTTGGTCCTAGCCAAAAACATTCAGTACTTC. It codes for CASSLVLAKNIQYF.